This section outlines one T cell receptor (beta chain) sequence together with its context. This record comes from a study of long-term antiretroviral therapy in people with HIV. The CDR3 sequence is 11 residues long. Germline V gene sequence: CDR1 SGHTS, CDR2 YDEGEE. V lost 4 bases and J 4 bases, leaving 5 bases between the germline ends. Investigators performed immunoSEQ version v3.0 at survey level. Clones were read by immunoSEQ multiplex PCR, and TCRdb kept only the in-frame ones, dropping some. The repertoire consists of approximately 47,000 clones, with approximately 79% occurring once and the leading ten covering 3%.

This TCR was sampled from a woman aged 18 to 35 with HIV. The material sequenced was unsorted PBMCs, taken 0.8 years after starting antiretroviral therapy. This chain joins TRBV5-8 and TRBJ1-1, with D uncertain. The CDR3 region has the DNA TGTGCCAGCAGCCTATTCACTGAAGCTTTCTTT. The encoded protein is CASSLFTEAFF. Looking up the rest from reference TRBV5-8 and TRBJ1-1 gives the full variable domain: EAGVTQSPTHLIKTRGQQATLRCSPISGHTSVYWYQQALGLGLQFLLWYDEGEERNRGNFPPRFSGRQFPNYSSELNVNALELEDSALYLCASSLFTEAFFGQGTRLTVV.